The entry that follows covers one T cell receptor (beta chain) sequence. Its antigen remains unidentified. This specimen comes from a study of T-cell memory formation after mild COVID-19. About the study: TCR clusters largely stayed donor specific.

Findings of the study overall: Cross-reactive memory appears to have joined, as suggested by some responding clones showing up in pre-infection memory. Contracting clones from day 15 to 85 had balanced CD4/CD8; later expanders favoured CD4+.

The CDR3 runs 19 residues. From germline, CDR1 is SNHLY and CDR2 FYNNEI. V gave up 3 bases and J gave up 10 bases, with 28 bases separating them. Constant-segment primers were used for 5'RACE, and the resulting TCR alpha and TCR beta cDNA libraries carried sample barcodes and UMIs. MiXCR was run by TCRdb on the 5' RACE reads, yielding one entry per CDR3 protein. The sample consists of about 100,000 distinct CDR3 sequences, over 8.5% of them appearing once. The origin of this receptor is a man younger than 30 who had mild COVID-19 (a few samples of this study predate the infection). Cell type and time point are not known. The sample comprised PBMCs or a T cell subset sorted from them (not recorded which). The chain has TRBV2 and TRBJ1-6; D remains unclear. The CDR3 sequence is CASSESPVRRSGNGSPLHF. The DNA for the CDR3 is TGTGCCAGCAGTGAGAGTCCTGTGCGGCGCTCTGGAAACGGATCACCCCTCCACTTT.